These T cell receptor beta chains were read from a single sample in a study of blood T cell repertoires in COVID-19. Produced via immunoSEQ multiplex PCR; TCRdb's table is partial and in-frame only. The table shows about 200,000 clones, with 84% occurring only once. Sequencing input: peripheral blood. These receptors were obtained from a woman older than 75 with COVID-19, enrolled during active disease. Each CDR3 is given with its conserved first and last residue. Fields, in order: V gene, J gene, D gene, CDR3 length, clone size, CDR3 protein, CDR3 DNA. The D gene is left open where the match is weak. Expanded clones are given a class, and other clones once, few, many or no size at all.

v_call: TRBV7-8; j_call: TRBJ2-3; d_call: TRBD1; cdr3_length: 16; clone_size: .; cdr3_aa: CASSSRTGLYTDTQYF; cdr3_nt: TGTGCCAGCAGCTCAAGGACAGGCCTTTACACAGATACGCAGTATTTT
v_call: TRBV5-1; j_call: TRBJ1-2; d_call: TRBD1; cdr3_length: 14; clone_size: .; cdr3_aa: CASSLDRATYGYTF; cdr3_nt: TGCGCCAGCAGCCTCGACAGGGCTACGTATGGCTACACCTTC
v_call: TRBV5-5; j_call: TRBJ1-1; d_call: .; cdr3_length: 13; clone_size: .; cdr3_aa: CASSLGGQREAFF; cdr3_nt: TGTGCCAGCAGCTTGGGAGGACAGCGTGAAGCTTTCTTT
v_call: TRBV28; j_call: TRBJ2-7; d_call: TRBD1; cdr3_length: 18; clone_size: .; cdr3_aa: CASSSGTGVYTSPYEQYF; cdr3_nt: TGTGCCAGCAGTTCCGGGACAGGCGTTTATACTTCTCCCTACGAGCAGTACTTC
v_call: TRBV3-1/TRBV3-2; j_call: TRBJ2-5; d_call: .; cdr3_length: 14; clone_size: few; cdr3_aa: CASSQNRGGETQYF; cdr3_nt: TGTGCCAGCAGCCAAAACCGGGGTGGAGAGACCCAGTACTTC
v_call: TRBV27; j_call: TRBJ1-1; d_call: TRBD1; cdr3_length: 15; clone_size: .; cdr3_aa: CASSFLPGGAAEAFF; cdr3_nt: TGTGCCAGCAGTTTTCTTCCAGGGGGCGCCGCTGAAGCTTTCTTT
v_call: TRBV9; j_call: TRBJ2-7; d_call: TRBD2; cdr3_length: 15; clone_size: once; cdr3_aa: CASSPGLATTYEQYF; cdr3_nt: TGTGCCAGCTCCCCGGGACTAGCTACTACCTACGAGCAGTACTTC
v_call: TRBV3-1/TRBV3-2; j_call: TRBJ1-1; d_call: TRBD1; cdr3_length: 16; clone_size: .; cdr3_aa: CASSNRGRWAGTEAFF; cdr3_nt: TGTGCCAGCAGCAACAGGGGGCGCTGGGCCGGTACTGAAGCTTTCTTT
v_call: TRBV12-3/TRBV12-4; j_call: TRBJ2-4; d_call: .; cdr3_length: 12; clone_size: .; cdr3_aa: CASSPRGHIQYF; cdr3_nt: TGTGCCAGCAGCCCCAGAGGGCACATTCAGTACTTC
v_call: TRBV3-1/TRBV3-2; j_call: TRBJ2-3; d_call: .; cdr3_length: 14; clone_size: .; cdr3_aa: CASSQEGAADTQYF; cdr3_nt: TGTGCCAGCAGCCAAGAGGGAGCAGCGGATACGCAGTATTTT
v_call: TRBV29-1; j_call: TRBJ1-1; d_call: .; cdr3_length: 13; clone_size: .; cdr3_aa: CSVEKQQNTEAFF; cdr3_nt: TGCAGCGTTGAAAAACAGCAGAACACTGAAGCTTTCTTT
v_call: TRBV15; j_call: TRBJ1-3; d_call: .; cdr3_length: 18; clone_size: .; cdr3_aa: CATSRGLRGRGSGNTIYF; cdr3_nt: TGTGCCACCAGCAGAGGTTTGCGCGGCCGCGGCTCTGGAAACACCATATATTTT
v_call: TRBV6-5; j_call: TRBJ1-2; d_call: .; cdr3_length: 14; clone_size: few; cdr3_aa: CASSWGGHGEGYTF; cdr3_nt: TGTGCCAGCAGTTGGGGCGGCCATGGTGAAGGCTACACCTTC
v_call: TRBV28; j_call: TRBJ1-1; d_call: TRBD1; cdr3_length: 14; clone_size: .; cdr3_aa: CASSLSQGATEAFF; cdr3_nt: TGTGCCAGCAGTTTAAGTCAGGGGGCCACTGAAGCTTTCTTT
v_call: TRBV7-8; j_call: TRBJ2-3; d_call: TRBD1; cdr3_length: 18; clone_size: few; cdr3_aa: CASSFPTQGATLGDTQYF; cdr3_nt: TGTGCCAGCAGCTTCCCCACCCAGGGGGCTACCCTAGGAGATACGCAGTATTTT
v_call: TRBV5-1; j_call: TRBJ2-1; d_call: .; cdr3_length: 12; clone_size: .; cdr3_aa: CASSLQLNEQFF; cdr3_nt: TGCGCCAGCAGCTTGCAGTTGAATGAGCAGTTCTTC
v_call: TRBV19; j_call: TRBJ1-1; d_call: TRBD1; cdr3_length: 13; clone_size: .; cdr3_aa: CASSGTGHTEAFF; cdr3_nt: TGTGCCAGTTCGGGGACAGGGCATACTGAAGCTTTCTTT
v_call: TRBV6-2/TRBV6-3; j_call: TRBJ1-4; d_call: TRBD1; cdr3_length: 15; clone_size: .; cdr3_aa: CASSRVGDRDEKLFF; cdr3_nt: TGTGCCAGCAGTCGGGTTGGGGACAGGGATGAAAAACTGTTTTTT
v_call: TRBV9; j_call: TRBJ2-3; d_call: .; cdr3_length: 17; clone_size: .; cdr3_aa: CASSVAAGPLSTDTQYF; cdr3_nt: TGTGCCAGCAGCGTAGCTGCGGGGCCCCTTAGCACAGATACGCAGTATTTT
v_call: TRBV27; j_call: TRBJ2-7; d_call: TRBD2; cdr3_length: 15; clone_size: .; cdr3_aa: CASSSGFGLAYEQYF; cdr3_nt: TGTGCCAGCAGCTCGGGTTTCGGACTAGCCTACGAGCAGTACTTC
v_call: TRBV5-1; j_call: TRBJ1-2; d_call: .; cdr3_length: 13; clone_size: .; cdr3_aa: CASNPVGGYGYTF; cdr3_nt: TGCGCCAGCAATCCCGTAGGGGGCTATGGCTACACCTTC
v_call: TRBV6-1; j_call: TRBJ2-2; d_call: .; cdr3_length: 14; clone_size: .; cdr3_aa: CASSDREHTGELFF; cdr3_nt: TGTGCCAGCAGTGACCGGGAGCACACCGGGGAGCTGTTTTTT
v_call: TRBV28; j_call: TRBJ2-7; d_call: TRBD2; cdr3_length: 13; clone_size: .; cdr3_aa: CASSSGLAGEQYF; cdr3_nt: TGTGCCAGCAGTTCGGGACTAGCTGGCGAGCAGTACTTC
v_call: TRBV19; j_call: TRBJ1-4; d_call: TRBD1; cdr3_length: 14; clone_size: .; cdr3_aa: CASSMTGPDEKLFF; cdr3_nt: TGTGCCAGTAGTATGACAGGGCCAGATGAAAAACTGTTTTTT
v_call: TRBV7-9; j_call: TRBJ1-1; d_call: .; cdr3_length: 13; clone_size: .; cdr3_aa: CASSFTGAGEAFF; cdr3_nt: TGTGCCAGCAGCTTTACGGGCGCGGGTGAAGCTTTCTTT
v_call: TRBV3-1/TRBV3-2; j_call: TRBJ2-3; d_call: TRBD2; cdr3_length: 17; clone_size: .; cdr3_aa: CASSQGGPGLAGDTQYF; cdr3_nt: TGTGCCAGCAGCCAAGGAGGACCGGGACTAGCGGGAGATACGCAGTATTTT
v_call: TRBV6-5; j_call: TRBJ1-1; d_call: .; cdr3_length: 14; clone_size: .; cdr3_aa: CASSWTGGDTEAFF; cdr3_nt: TGTGCCAGCAGTTGGACGGGAGGTGACACTGAAGCTTTCTTT
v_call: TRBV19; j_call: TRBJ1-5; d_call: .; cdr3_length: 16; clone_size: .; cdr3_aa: CASSIFRVTANQPQHF; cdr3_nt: TGTGCCAGTAGTATATTCCGTGTGACAGCTAATCAGCCCCAGCATTTT
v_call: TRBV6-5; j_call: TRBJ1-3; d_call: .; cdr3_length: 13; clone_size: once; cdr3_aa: CASTAPVGNTIYF; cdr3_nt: TGTGCCAGCACCGCCCCGGTTGGAAACACCATATATTTT
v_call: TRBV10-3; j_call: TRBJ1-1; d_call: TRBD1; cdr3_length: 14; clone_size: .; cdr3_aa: CAISPDRENTEAFF; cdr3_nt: TGTGCCATCAGCCCGGACAGGGAGAACACTGAAGCTTTCTTT
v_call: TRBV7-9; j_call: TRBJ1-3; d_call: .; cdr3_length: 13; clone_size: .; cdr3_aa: CASSPFSGNTIYF; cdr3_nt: TGTGCCAGCAGCCCTTTTTCTGGAAACACCATATATTTT
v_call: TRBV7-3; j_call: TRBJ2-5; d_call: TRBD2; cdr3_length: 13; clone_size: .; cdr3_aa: CASSLGGSETQYF; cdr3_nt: TGTGCCAGCAGCTTGGGGGGGTCAGAGACCCAGTACTTC
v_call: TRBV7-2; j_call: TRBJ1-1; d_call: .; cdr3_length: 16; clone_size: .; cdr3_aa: CASSQRAWGPNTEAFF; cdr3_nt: TGTGCCAGCAGCCAGAGGGCATGGGGGCCGAACACTGAAGCTTTCTTT
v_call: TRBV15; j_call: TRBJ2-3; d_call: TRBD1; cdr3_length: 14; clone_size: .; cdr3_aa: CATSRTGGKDTQYF; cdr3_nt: TGTGCCACCAGCAGGACAGGGGGGAAAGATACGCAGTATTTT
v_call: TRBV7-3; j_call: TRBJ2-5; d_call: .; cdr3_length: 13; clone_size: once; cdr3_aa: CASSLTGKETQYF; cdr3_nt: TGTGCCAGCAGCTTAACCGGGAAAGAGACCCAGTACTTC
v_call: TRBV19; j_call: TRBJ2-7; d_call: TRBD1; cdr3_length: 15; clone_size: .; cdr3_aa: CASMGVGQGHYEQYF; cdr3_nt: TGTGCCAGTATGGGGGTAGGACAGGGCCATTACGAGCAGTACTTC
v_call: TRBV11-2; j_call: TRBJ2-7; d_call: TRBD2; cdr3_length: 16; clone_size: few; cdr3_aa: CASSLTLAGDTYEQYF; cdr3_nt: TGTGCCAGCAGCTTAACACTAGCGGGGGACACCTACGAGCAGTACTTC
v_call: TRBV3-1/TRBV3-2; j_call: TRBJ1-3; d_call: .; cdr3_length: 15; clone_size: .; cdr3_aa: CASSQAQGFGNTIYF; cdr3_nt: TGTGCCAGCAGCCAAGCCCAGGGGTTTGGAAACACCATATATTTT
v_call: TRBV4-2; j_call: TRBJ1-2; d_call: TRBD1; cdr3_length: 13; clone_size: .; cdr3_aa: CASSPPGGVGYTF; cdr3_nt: TGTGCCAGCAGCCCCCCAGGGGGCGTGGGCTACACCTTC
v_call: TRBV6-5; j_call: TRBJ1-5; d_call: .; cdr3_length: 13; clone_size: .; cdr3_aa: CATFQMGNQPQHF; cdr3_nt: TGTGCCACCTTCCAGATGGGCAATCAGCCCCAGCATTTT
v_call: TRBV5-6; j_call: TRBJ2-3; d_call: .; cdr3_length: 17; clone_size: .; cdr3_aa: CASSFERTFRVTDTQYF; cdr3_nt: TGTGCCAGCAGCTTCGAACGGACATTTCGGGTTACAGATACGCAGTATTTT
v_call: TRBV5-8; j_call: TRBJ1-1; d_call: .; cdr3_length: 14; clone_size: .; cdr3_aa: CASSFQGQQDEAFF; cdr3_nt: TGTGCCAGCAGCTTTCAAGGACAGCAGGATGAAGCTTTCTTT
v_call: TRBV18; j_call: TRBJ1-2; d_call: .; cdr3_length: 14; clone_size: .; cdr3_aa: CASSPAGGDYGYTF; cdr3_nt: TGTGCCAGCTCACCGGCCGGGGGGGACTATGGCTACACCTTC
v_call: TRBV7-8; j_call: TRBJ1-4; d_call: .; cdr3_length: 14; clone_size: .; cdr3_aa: CASSLGGGAEKLFF; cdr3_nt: TGTGCCAGCAGCCTGGGCGGGGGCGCGGAAAAACTGTTTTTT
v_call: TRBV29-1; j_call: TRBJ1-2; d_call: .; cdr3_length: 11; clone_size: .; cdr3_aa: CSVTQGYGYTF; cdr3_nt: TGCAGCGTCACCCAGGGGTATGGCTACACCTTC
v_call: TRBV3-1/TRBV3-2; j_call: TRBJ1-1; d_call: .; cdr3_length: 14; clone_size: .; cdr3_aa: CASSLGGRRTEAFF; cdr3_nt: TGTGCCAGCAGCCTAGGGGGACGAAGGACTGAAGCTTTCTTT
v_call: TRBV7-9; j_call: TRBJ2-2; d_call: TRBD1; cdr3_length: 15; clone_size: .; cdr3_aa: CASSFGTGDPEELFF; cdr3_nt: TGTGCCAGCAGCTTTGGGACAGGGGATCCAGAGGAGCTGTTTTTT
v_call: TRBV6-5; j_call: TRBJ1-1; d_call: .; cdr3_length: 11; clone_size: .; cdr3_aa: CASNSYTEAFF; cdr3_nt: TGTGCCAGCAACAGTTACACTGAAGCTTTCTTT
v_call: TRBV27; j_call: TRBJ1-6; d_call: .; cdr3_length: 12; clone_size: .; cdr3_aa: CASSSINSPLHF; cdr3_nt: TGTGCCAGCAGTTCCATTAATTCACCCCTCCACTTT
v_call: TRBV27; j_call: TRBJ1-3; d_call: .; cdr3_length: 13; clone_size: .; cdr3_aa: CASSLRQGNTIYF; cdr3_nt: TGTGCCAGCAGTCTTCGACAGGGAAACACCATATATTTT
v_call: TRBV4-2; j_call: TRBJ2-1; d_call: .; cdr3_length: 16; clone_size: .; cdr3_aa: CASSQDPPDRYNEQFF; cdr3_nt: TGTGCCAGCAGCCAAGACCCACCTGACAGATACAATGAGCAGTTCTTC
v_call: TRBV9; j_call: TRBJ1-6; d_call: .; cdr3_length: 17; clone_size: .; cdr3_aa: CASSDGGGISYNSPLHF; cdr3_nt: TGTGCCAGCAGCGACGGAGGAGGAATTTCCTATAATTCACCCCTCCACTTT
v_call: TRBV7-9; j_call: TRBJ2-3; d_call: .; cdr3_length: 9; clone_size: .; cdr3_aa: CALNTPSGF; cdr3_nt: TGTGCCCTAAATACCCCCTCGGGTTTT
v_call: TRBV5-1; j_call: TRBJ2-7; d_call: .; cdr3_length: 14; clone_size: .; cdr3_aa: CASSLDNHSYEQYF; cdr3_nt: TGCGCCAGCAGCTTGGACAATCACTCCTACGAGCAGTACTTC
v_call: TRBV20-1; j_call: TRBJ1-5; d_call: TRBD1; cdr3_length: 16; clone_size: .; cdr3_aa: CSASPQGARSNQPQHF; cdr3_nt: TGCAGTGCTAGTCCACAGGGGGCTCGGAGCAATCAGCCCCAGCATTTT